The 10 T cell receptor beta chains listed next were all sequenced from one sample in a study of blood T cell repertoires in COVID-19. The repertoire was sequenced with immunoSEQ multiplex PCR; TCRdb's copy has only in-frame clones and lacks some. The sample includes about 99,000 clones, roughly 90% of them seen just once. The sample consisted of peripheral blood. The origin of the receptors is a woman aged 55-70 years with acute or convalescent COVID-19.

V and J are TRBV28 and TRBJ1-1; 7 bases match TRBD1. This CDR3 spans 14 amino acids. V lost 5 bases to trimming and J lost 4 bases; unmatched junction nucleotides: 7. Germline V lookup: CDR1 MDHEN, CDR2 SYDVKM. CDR3 residues: CASSHTGAPTEAFF. CDR3 bases: TGTGCCAGCAGTCATACAGGGGCCCCCACTGAAGCTTTCTTT.

The CDR3 nucleotides are TGTGCCAGCAGGGAATCAGGGATGGTGAACACTGAAGCTTTCTTT. It translates to CASRESGMVNTEAFF. V is TRBV27 and J is TRBJ1-1; D possibly corresponds to TRBD1 (5 bases). The CDR3 extends over 15 amino acids. Trimming took 6 bases from V and 0 from J, leaving 14 bases between them. Germline loops: CDR1 MNHEY, CDR2 SMNVEV (reference sequence).

The rearrangement links TRBV12-3 or TRBV12-4 to TRBJ1-2; D remains unclear. Trimming removed 4 bases at V and 8 bases at J, with 11 bases between. This CDR3 has 12 residues. CDR3 protein: CASSSGKEGYTF. As DNA, the CDR3 is TGTGCCAGCAGTTCGGGGAAGGAGGGCTACACCTTC.

The table lists this clone with a few counts. This chain joins TRBV7-9 and TRBJ2-1; TRBD1 matches at 11 bases. CDR3 length equals 13 residues. Germline CDR1 is SEHNR and CDR2 is FQNEAQ (reference sequence). The ends lost 5 bases at V and 12 bases at J; junction bases unmatched: 6. The DNA for the CDR3 is TGTGCCAGCAGCCCCGGACAGGGGGCAAGGCAGTTCTTC. Translation gives CASSPGQGARQFF.

The rearrangement uses TRBV29-1 and TRBJ2-5, with D possibly matching TRBD2 (5 bases). The CDR3 contains 13 residues. Germline CDR1 is SQVTM and CDR2 is ANQGSEA. V shed 3 bases and J shed 3 bases, with 11 bases lying between them. The CDR3 here is CSVDRLAEETQYF. The CDR3 coding sequence is TGCAGCGTTGATAGGCTAGCAGAAGAGACCCAGTACTTC. The variable domain in full, with the rest retrieved from reference TRBV29-1 and TRBJ2-5, is SAVISQKPSRDICQRGTSLTIQCQVDSQVTMMFWYRQQPGQSLTLIATANQGSEATYESGFVIDKFPISRPNLTFSTLTVSNMSPEDSSIYLCSVDRLAEETQYFGPGTRLLVL.

This chain joins TRBV7-2 and TRBJ1-4; D is perhaps TRBD1 (6 bases). Germline V gives CDR1 SGHTA, CDR2 FQGNSA. Trimming took off 5 bases at V and 8 bases at J, with 24 bases between the two ends. This CDR3 region has 17 residues. CDR3 residues: CASSLARGRAGGEKLFF. The DNA for the CDR3 is TGTGCCAGCAGCCTGGCCAGGGGTCGGGCCGGCGGGGAAAAACTGTTTTTT.

A word on this clone: The sample carries other DNA sequences with the same CDR3. The chain couples TRBV6-1 to TRBJ2-7; D is ambiguous. V gave up 2 bases and J gave up 4 bases, with 6 bases separating them. The CDR3 contains 12 residues. Germline V gives CDR1 MNHNS, CDR2 SASEGT. CDR3 sequence (DNA): TGTGCCAGCAGTGAAAGTAGTTACGAGCAGTACGTC. It specifies CASSESSYEQYV.

CDR3 bases: TGTGCCAGCAGCCAAGGGGCTAGCGGGAGGGGGGATAATGAGCAGTTCTTC. Encoded protein: CASSQGASGRGDNEQFF. This sequence joins TRBV4-2 and TRBJ2-1, with TRBD2 matching over 12 bases. CDR1 LGHNA and CDR2 YNFKEQ come from the germline V gene. Trimming cost V 1 base and J 7 bases; bases outside gene matches: 8. CDR3 length equals 17 residues.

The chain has TRBV5-1 and TRBJ2-3; TRBD2 matches at 7 bases. This CDR3 has 15 residues. CDR1 SGHRS and CDR2 YFSETQ come from the germline V gene. V dropped 4 bases and J dropped 2; count of bases not matched to a gene: 7. This CDR3 reads CASSPVAGLTDTQYF. DNA for the CDR3: TGCGCCAGCAGCCCTGTAGCGGGTCTCACAGATACGCAGTATTTT.

This clone was seen a handful of times. The chain employs TRBV19 and TRBJ1-1; D gene unclear. Looked up from germline, CDR1 is LNHDA and CDR2 is SQIVND (reference sequence). The CDR3 is 13 amino acids. V lost 1 base and J 1 base, leaving 4 bases between the germline ends. In DNA form, the CDR3 reads TGTGCCAGTAGTATAGCCCAGAACACTGAAGCTTTCTTT. Its protein is CASSIAQNTEAFF. Complete variable domain (other parts from reference TRBV19 and TRBJ1-1): DGGITQSPKYLFRKEGQNVTLSCEQNLNHDAMYWYRQDPGQGLRLIYYSQIVNDFQKGDIAEGYSVSREKKESFPLTVTSAQKNPTAFYLCASSIAQNTEAFFGQGTRLTVV.